Listed below are T cell receptor beta chains from one sample, sequenced in a study of response to subunit inactivated influenza vaccine. From the RT-PCR reads, TCRdb called clonotypes with MiXCR, one entry per CDR3 protein. This sample has around 200,000 distinct CDR3 sequences, with around 9.2% found just once. Source: non-naive T cells sorted from PBMCs, taken on the day of vaccination. Every receptor here comes from a man aged 50 to 59 who received an inactivated influenza vaccine. Both conserved end residues are part of each CDR3. Each record gives: clone size, J gene, V gene, D gene, CDR3 DNA, CDR3 protein. D genes are given only for firm matches. Expanded clones get a size class; other rows say once, few or many, or leave the size out.

-,TRBJ2-7,TRBV15,-,TGTGCCACCAGCAGAGATAGAGCAGCTAACTACGAGCAGTACTTC,CATSRDRAANYEQYF
many,TRBJ2-4,TRBV24-1,TRBD2,TGTGCCACCAGTGACCCGCAAACTAGCGGGAGGGCCAAGAACATTCAGTACTTC,CATSDPQTSGRAKNIQYF
few,TRBJ2-7,TRBV5-6,TRBD1,TGTGCCAGCAGCTTGCCCTTCCGGGGGGACAGGGGGGATAAAGAGCAGTACTTC,CASSLPFRGDRGDKEQYF
-,TRBJ1-6,TRBV7-3,-,TGTGCCAGCAGCCGAGGACTGGTTAATTCACCCCTCCACTTT,CASSRGLVNSPLHF
-,TRBJ2-3,TRBV20-1,-,TGCAGTGCTAGGGAGCAGGGAGTATTCACAGATACGCAGTATTTT,CSAREQGVFTDTQYF
-,TRBJ2-3,TRBV7-9,-,TGTGCCAGCAGCTGGAACCCAGATACGCAGTATTTT,CASSWNPDTQYF
-,TRBJ1-1,TRBV5-1,-,TGCGCCAGCAGCATCACAGTGAACACTGAAGCTTTCTTT,CASSITVNTEAFF
many,TRBJ1-4,TRBV12-3/TRBV12-4,-,TGTGCCAGCAGTTTTGGGACTGTTGAAAAACTGTTTTTT,CASSFGTVEKLFF
many,TRBJ1-4,TRBV6-5,TRBD1,TGTGCCAGCAGCACAGGGGGTGTTGAAAAACTGTTTTTT,CASSTGGVEKLFF
-,TRBJ2-1,TRBV4-2,TRBD2,TGTGCCAGCAGTAGAGCGGGGGGGCAGTCTGAGCAGTTCTTC,CASSRAGGQSEQFF
many,TRBJ2-7,TRBV28,TRBD1,TGTGCCAGCAGTTTAGCGGGACAGGGCTCCTACGAGCAGTACTTC,CASSLAGQGSYEQYF
-,TRBJ1-2,TRBV7-2,-,TGTGCCAGCAGCCCTACGGGGGGCTATGGCTACACCTTC,CASSPTGGYGYTF